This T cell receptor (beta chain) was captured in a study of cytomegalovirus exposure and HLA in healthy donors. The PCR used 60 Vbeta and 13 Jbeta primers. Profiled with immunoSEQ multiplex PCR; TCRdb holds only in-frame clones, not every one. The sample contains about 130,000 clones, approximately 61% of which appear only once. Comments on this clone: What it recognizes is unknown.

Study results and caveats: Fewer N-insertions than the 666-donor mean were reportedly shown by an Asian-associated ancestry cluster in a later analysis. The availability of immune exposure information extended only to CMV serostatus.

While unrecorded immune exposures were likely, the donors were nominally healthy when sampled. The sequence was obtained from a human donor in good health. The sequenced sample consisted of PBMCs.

CDR3 sequence reads: CASSQHIGGGNQPQHF. The CDR3 coding sequence is TGCGCCAGCAGCCAGCACATCGGGGGTGGTAATCAGCCCCAGCATTTT. The chain combines TRBV4-1 with TRBJ1-5; D is perhaps TRBD1 (5 bases). Germline lookup yields CDR1 MGHRA and CDR2 YSYEKL. Trimming cost V 3 bases and J 4 bases, with 16 bases left between them. This CDR3 is 16 amino acids long.